This T cell receptor beta chain was documented in a study of tumor-infiltrating lymphocytes in primary liver carcinoma (dated by TCRdb to the late 2010s). Concerning the study at large: Roughly five patients with histopathologically diagnosed primary liver carcinoma underwent surgical resection in China between November 2015 and March 2016. Repertoires from technical replicates were highly reproducible, with mean shared-clone rates roughly 0.89 and correlation coefficients above 0.95. The tumors of the five patients were staged as T1-T3 N0M0, with maximum diameters ranging from 4.2 to 10 cm. Roughly 3.5 to 8 million productive TCRbeta reads were obtained per sample, and no significant difference in read depth was found between tissue types. Hepatocellular carcinoma (four) or combined HCC and intrahepatic cholangiocarcinoma (one) was present in the five patients, who were three men and two women aged 30 to 69 years. A total of around 35 specimens from 5 patients went through TCRbeta repertoire sequencing, namely 25 tumor regions, 5 adjacent noncancerous liver tissues and 5 peripheral blood samples. The study combined TCRbeta repertoire sequencing, expression microarrays and whole-exome sequencing across five regions of each liver tumor, with adjacent normal tissue and blood. What the research found in general, with its limitations: Only the TCR beta chain was sequenced, which likely underestimates true repertoire diversity because unpaired alpha chains were not captured. Pairs of tumor regions showed greater repertoire overlap (mean around 35%) than tumor-adjacent pairs (17%) or tumor-blood pairs (approximately 15%), which is consistent with antigen-driven expansion. A significantly larger repertoire fraction was made up by the top 250 clones in tumors than in blood (p = 0.039). With just five patients in the study, the authors point out that the findings should be validated in a larger study. Because the samples were bulk and unsorted, CD4+ and CD8+ T cell repertoires could not be compared.

The CDR1 and CDR2 encoded by the germline V gene are SGHAT and FQNNGV. Measured from the cysteine to the phenylalanine, the CDR3 is 17 residues long. The DNA shown is the 51-base CDR3, in frame from base 1. Using a constant-region primer and ProtoScript II reverse transcriptase, TCRbeta-specific cDNA was reverse-transcribed from about 460 ng total RNA. TCRbeta libraries were built with three nested multiplex PCR rounds, a slightly modified ARM-PCR procedure. The first two PCR rounds used multiplex TRBV1-TRBV30 forward primers with a Cbeta reverse primer, each for approximately 11 cycles. A final 25-cycle PCR with Deep VentR polymerase added sample barcodes and Illumina adapters. Before sequencing, amplicons of 200-500 bp were gel-purified using a QIAquick gel extraction kit. TCRbeta amplicons were sequenced on an Illumina HiSeq 2500 with 250-bp paired-end reads. As for the authors' bioinformatics: Reads were quality-trimmed with Trimmomatic v0.33, and paired reads were merged with FLASH v1.2.11 to recover full CDR3 sequences. MiGEC v1.2.1b assigned V, D and J germline segments to the rearranged TCRbeta sequences. Clonotype statistics and Shannon-Wiener diversity indices were computed with VDJtools v1.0.0. To reduce sampling bias, subsequent analyses other than the diversity analysis used only the 250 most abundant clonotypes in each sample. TCRdb cleaned the public reads at Q25 with fastp, built clones with MiXCR and kept in-frame beta chains. Each entry is one CDR3 protein sequence, shown with its most common DNA and genes. The V and J calls follow TCRdb's processing rather than the paper's. The sample profile shows nearly 200,000 distinct CDR3 sequences; about 61% of them were found once. Roughly 6.4% of the sample goes to the ten largest clones.

Worth noting for this clonotype: The specificity of this receptor is unknown. At one boundary the junction diverges from the germline segment, which might be a read error.

RNA from unsorted whole blood was extracted with TRIzol reagent, and germline DNA was obtained with the DNeasy Blood & Tissue kit. Patients had chronic HBV infection and were treatment-naive at sampling. Before surgery, roughly 3.7 milliliters of peripheral blood were collected into K2EDTA tubes. This TCR derives from a woman aged 55-70 years with primary liver carcinoma and hepatitis B virus infection. Specimen: peripheral blood. This chain joins TRBV11-2 to TRBJ2-7; 12 middle bases align to TRBD2. The nucleotide sequence reads as follows: TGCGCCAGCAGCATAGATCTCCCTAGCGGGAGGGGCCACGAGCAGAACTTC. Protein translation: CASSIDLPSGRGHEQNF.